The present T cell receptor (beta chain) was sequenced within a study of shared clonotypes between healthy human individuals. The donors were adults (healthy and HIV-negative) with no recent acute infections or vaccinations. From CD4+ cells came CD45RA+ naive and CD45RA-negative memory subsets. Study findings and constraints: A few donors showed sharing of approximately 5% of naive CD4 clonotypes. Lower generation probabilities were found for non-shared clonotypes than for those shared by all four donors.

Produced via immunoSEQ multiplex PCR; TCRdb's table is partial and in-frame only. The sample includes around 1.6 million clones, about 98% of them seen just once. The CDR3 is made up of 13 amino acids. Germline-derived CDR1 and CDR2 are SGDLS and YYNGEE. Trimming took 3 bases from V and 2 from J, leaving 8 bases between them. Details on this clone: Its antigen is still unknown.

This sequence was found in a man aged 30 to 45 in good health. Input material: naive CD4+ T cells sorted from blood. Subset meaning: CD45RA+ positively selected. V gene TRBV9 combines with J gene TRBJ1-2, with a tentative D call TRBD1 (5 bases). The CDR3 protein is CASSASGNYGYTF. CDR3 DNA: TGTGCCAGCAGCGCCTCAGGGAACTATGGCTACACCTTC.